This T cell receptor beta chain was recorded in a study of T-cell memory formation after mild COVID-19. This clonotype was seen only a few times. In TCRdb, the 5' RACE reads were re-called with MiXCR into one record per CDR3 protein. The sample records a few hundred thousand distinct CDR3 sequences, roughly a fifth being singletons. The TCR sequence derives from a man aged 18-30 years who had mild COVID-19 (a few samples of this study predate the infection). Cell type and time point are not known. Sequences were obtained from PBMCs or a T cell subset sorted from them (not recorded which).

CDR3 DNA sequence: TGTGCCAGCAGGGCAGTAGGGTCCGGTGGCTACACCTTC. Residues: CASRAVGSGGYTF. The gene calls are TRBV12-3 or TRBV12-4 and TRBJ1-2; unclear D gene. The CDR3 has 13 residues. Trimming took off 6 bases at V and 7 bases at J, with 15 bases between the two ends.